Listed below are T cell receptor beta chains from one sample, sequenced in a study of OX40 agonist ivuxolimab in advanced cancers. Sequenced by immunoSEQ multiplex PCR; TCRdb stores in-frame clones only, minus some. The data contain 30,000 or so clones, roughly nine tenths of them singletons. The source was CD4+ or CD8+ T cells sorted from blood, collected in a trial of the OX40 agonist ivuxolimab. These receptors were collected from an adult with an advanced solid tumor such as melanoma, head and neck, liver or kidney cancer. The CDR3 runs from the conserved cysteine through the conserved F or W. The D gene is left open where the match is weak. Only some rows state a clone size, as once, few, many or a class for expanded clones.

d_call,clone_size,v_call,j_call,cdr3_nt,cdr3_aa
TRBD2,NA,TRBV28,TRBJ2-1,TGTGCCAGCAGTTTGGGGGGAGGGACTAGCGGGAGTTACAATGAGCAGTTCTTC,CASSLGGGTSGSYNEQFF
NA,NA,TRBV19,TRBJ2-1,TGTGCCAGTAGTTGGGGGACCGGCTCCTACAATGAGCAGTTCTTC,CASSWGTGSYNEQFF
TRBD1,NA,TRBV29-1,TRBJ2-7,TGCAGCGTTGAAGGGACAGGGATTGTGAACGAGCAGTACTTC,CSVEGTGIVNEQYF
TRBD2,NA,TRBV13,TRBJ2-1,TGTGCCAGCAGCCCCCCTAGCGGCTCCTACAATGAGCAGTTCTTC,CASSPPSGSYNEQFF
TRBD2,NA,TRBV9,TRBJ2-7,TGTGCCAGCAGCGTAGCGGGAGGGTTTGTCATCGACGAGCAGTACTTC,CASSVAGGFVIDEQYF
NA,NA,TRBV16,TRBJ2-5,TGTGCCAGCAGCCTAGGGACCAGCCAGGAGACCCAGTACTTC,CASSLGTSQETQYF
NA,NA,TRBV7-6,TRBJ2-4,TGTGCCAGCAGTCCCGAAGGATTGGGCATTCAGTACTTC,CASSPEGLGIQYF
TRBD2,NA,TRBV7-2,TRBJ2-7,TGTGCCAGCAGCTTCTTGGCGGGAGACTCCTACGAGCAGTACTTC,CASSFLAGDSYEQYF
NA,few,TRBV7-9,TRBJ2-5,TGTGCCAGCAGCCAAGAAGAGTTTGGGTTTGAAGAGACCCAGTACTTC,CASSQEEFGFEETQYF
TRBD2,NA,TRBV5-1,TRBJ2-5,TGCGCCAGAAAGAGCCGGGGCGGGAGCTGCCAAGAGACCCAGTACTTC,CARKSRGGSCQETQYF